A selection of T cell receptor beta chains follows, all from one sample in a study of CD8+ T cells in alopecia areata. The table came from immunoSEQ multiplex PCR; TCRdb's copy has only in-frame clones and leaves some out. Altogether some 120,000 clones are present, 61% being singletons, with the ten largest covering around 5.4%. The sample was CD4+ T cells sorted from blood, taken at week 4, from a patient treated with tofacitinib. These receptor sequences come from a human donor with alopecia areata. CDR3s include the opening cysteine and the closing phenylalanine or tryptophan. D genes are given only for firm matches. The size of a clone is reported for some rows only, either as once, few or many, or as a class for expanded clones.

J	size	D	length	V	CDR3	DNA
TRBJ2-3	few	NA	14	TRBV7-9	CASSFSGGYDTQYF	TGTGCCAGCAGCTTCTCCGGGGGATACGATACGCAGTATTTT
TRBJ2-7	NA	NA	18	TRBV19	CASSMSRSQPGLLYEQYF	TGTGCCAGTAGTATGAGTCGGAGTCAACCGGGACTTCTCTACGAGCAGTACTTC
TRBJ1-2	NA	TRBD1	15	TRBV9	CASSVDRAVDYGYTF	TGTGCCAGCAGCGTTGACAGGGCCGTCGACTATGGCTACACCTTC
TRBJ2-7	few	TRBD1	14	TRBV29-1	CSVEYSDRAYEQYF	TGCAGCGTTGAATATTCGGACAGGGCCTACGAGCAGTACTTC
TRBJ2-5	NA	TRBD2	14	TRBV7-2	CASSSTGRAETQYF	TGTGCCAGCAGCTCCACTGGGAGGGCAGAGACCCAGTACTTC
TRBJ2-1	NA	TRBD2	16	TRBV27	CASSRPGTSSTNEQFF	TGTGCCAGCAGTCGCCCTGGGACTAGTTCCACCAATGAGCAGTTCTTC
TRBJ1-1	NA	NA	18	TRBV18	CASSLFGGLGGMNTEAFF	TGTGCCAGCTCACTTTTCGGCGGCTTGGGGGGCATGAACACTGAAGCTTTCTTT
TRBJ1-2	once	TRBD1	14	TRBV5-1	CASSGRTGYYGYTF	TGCGCCAGCAGCGGACGGACAGGCTACTATGGCTACACCTTC
TRBJ1-2	NA	NA	14	TRBV5-1	CASSLWSTEAGYTF	TGCGCCAGCAGCTTGTGGTCTACGGAGGCGGGCTACACCTTC
TRBJ1-1	NA	NA	13	TRBV5-1	CASSPKGDTEAFF	TGCGCCAGCAGCCCAAAAGGGGACACTGAAGCTTTCTTT
TRBJ2-1	once	TRBD2	16	TRBV9	CASSVGLAGGLNEQFF	TGTGCCAGCAGCGTAGGTCTAGCGGGGGGGCTGAATGAGCAGTTCTTC
TRBJ1-2	NA	NA	15	TRBV30	CAWKPEPGSNYGYTF	TGTGCCTGGAAGCCGGAACCGGGATCTAACTATGGCTACACCTTC
TRBJ1-4	NA	NA	16	TRBV4-3	CASSQVLGQINEKLFF	TGCGCCAGCAGCCAAGTCCTCGGACAGATAAATGAAAAACTGTTTTTT
TRBJ1-6	NA	TRBD1	15	TRBV7-2	CASSFGQAQLSPLHF	TGTGCCAGCAGCTTTGGACAGGCCCAGTTGTCACCCCTCCACTTT
TRBJ2-3	NA	NA	13	TRBV7-2	CASSTTPVDTQYF	TGTGCCAGCAGCACGACTCCCGTCGATACGCAGTATTTT
TRBJ2-7	NA	TRBD1	14	TRBV7-6	CASSGRTGTAEQYF	TGTGCCAGCAGCGGCCGGACAGGGACCGCCGAGCAGTACTTC
TRBJ1-2	NA	NA	14	TRBV9	CASSPSSRDYGYTF	TGTGCCAGCAGCCCCAGTTCTAGAGACTATGGCTACACCTTC
TRBJ2-7	once	NA	14	TRBV7-2	CASSLSAGGYEQYF	TGTGCCAGCAGCTTATCGGCTGGGGGCTACGAGCAGTACTTC
TRBJ2-3	NA	NA	16	TRBV29-1	CSVERVERMVTDTQYF	TGCAGCGTTGAGCGGGTCGAGAGGATGGTCACAGATACGCAGTATTTT
TRBJ1-6	NA	TRBD1	14	TRBV5-1	CASSPGTANSPLHF	TGCGCCAGCAGCCCCGGGACAGCTAATTCACCCCTCCACTTT
TRBJ2-3	once	NA	14	TRBV10-3	CAITGDSNTDTQYF	TGTGCCATCACCGGGGATAGTAACACAGATACGCAGTATTTT
TRBJ2-2	once	NA	15	TRBV2	CASSVLAGPTGELFF	TGTGCCAGCAGTGTCCTGGCAGGGCCCACCGGGGAGCTGTTTTTT